The T cell receptor beta chain described here comes from a study of shared clonotypes between healthy human individuals. The method was immunoSEQ multiplex PCR; TCRdb's version includes in-frame clones alone and lacks a portion of them. There are some 1,400,000 clones in the sample; around 95% occur only once, and roughly 1.2% lies in the top ten. As concerns this clone: The antigen is undetermined.

Trimming took off 3 bases at V and 4 bases at J, with 13 bases between the two ends. In germline, CDR1 is MDHEN, CDR2 SYDVKM. The CDR3 sequence is 15 residues long. Study observations and caveats: The study found lower generation probabilities in non-shared clonotypes than in those shared by all four donors.

The gene calls are TRBV28 and TRBJ1-5; unclear D gene. Sequenced sample: naive CD4+ T cells sorted from blood. Subset specified: CD45RA+ positively selected. The sequence came from a man aged 25-45 years in good health. CDR3 region: CASSFPGGPNQPQHF. In DNA form, the CDR3 reads TGTGCCAGCAGTTTTCCGGGAGGACCGAATCAGCCCCAGCATTTT.